This paragraph reports one TCR beta chain. The record originates from a study of cytomegalovirus exposure and HLA in healthy donors. This CDR3 region has 14 residues. V shed 5 bases and J shed 2 bases, with 12 bases lying between them. Germline V gene data show CDR1 as MDHEN and CDR2 as SYDVKM. The assay was immunoSEQ multiplex PCR, and TCRdb's table has in-frame clones only and misses some. The sample holds more than 200,000 clones; roughly 87% are singletons and the top ten take 3% to 3.5%. The receptor was derived from a woman between 25 and 40 years old in good health and CMV-seronegative. The source material was PBMCs. V is TRBV28 and J is TRBJ1-2, with TRBD1 as a possible D gene (5 bases). The CDR3: CASSPGGVNYGYTF. In DNA, the CDR3 is TGTGCCAGCAGTCCCGGGGGTGTGAACTATGGCTACACCTTC.